Listed here are 32 T cell receptor beta chains from one sample, sequenced in a study of OX40 agonist ivuxolimab in advanced cancers. Some clones are missing from TCRdb's copy, which holds only in-frame ones; the method was immunoSEQ multiplex PCR. The table lists over 50,000 clones, 82% of them singletons, with 3.9% in the top ten. The sequencing used CD4+ or CD8+ T cells sorted from blood, collected in a trial of the OX40 agonist ivuxolimab. The source of these receptors is an adult with an advanced solid tumor such as melanoma, head and neck, liver or kidney cancer.

The chain carries TRBV7-2 and TRBJ2-7, with TRBD2 matching 8 bases. The germline V gene encodes CDR1 SGHTA and CDR2 FQGNSA. V lost 1 base and J lost 7; bases outside the gene matches: 9. The CDR3 sequence is 15 residues long. CDR3 protein: CASSLVVAGSEEQYF. CDR3 bases: TGTGCCAGCAGCTTAGTGGTAGCGGGGAGTGAGGAGCAGTACTTC.

A few counts support this clone. The chain is built from TRBV7-9 and TRBJ1-4; maybe TRBD1 (5 bases). The CDR3 totals 15 residues. Germline CDR1 SEHNR, CDR2 FQNEAQ (reference sequence). V was cut by 6 bases and J by 3 bases, with 14 bases left in between. CDR3 coding DNA: TGTGCCAGCAGTCCTGGAGAAGGGGCTAATGAAAAACTGTTTTTT. Protein sequence: CASSPGEGANEKLFF.

V and J are TRBV6-5 and TRBJ2-1, with 9 bases lining up with TRBD2. V lost 8 bases and J lost 2; bases outside the gene matches: 4. Per germline, CDR1 MNHEY and CDR2 SVGAGI. The CDR3 is made up of 14 amino acids. The CDR3 sequence is CASRRGGTYNEQFF. CDR3 coding DNA: TGTGCCAGCCGGCGGGGGGGGACCTACAATGAGCAGTTCTTC.

This chain uses TRBV18 with TRBJ1-3; a possible D gene is TRBD1 (6 bases). Trimming cost V 5 bases and J 0 bases, with 8 bases left between them. The CDR3 is 14 residues long. The germline V gene encodes CDR1 KGHSH and CDR2 LQKENI. In DNA, the CDR3 is TGTGCCAGCTCAGTGACAGGCTCTGGAAACACCATATATTTT. This encodes CASSVTGSGNTIYF.

This chain links TRBV18 with TRBJ2-1, with 8 bases fitting TRBD1. This CDR3 contains 18 residues. V dropped 4 bases and J dropped 1; count of bases not matched to a gene: 12. Per the germline V gene, CDR1 is KGHSH and CDR2 is LQKENI. Here the CDR3 reads CASSQDRIGQGSYNEQFF. The CDR3 DNA reads TGTGCCAGCTCACAGGATCGGATAGGACAGGGATCCTACAATGAGCAGTTCTTC.

The chain joins TRBV5-1 to TRBJ1-4, with D possibly TRBD1 on 5 matching bases. The germline CDR1 and CDR2 sequences are SGHRS and YFSETQ. The V end lost 0 bases, the J end lost 10 bases, and 10 bases lay between the germline ends. This CDR3 is built from 13 residues. CDR3 amino acids: CASSLAGMGKLFF. For the CDR3, the DNA is TGCGCCAGCAGCTTGGCAGGGATGGGAAAACTGTTTTTT.

DNA for the CDR3: TGTGCCAGCAGCCAGACAGGCAACACCATATATTTT. Its translation: CASSQTGNTIYF. The rearrangement joins TRBV11-1 to TRBJ1-3; D is possibly TRBD1 (6 bases). The CDR3 has 12 residues. The V end was cut by 5 bases, the J end by 7 bases, with 9 bases between. Germline assignment: CDR1 SGHAT and CDR2 FQDESV (reference sequence).

This clone was recorded once. This chain uses TRBV13 with TRBJ2-3; D remains unclear. The CDR3 length is 13 residues. V dropped 7 bases and J dropped 3 bases, with 11 bases sitting between them. The germline V gene has CDR1 PRHDT and CDR2 FYEKMQ (reference sequence). The CDR3 protein is CASTSPLTDTQYF. The CDR3 DNA reads TGTGCCAGCACCTCCCCTTTAACAGATACGCAGTATTTT.

The chain recombines TRBV6-5 with TRBJ2-7; D may correspond to TRBD1 or TRBD2 (5 bases each). The CDR3 covers 15 residues. CDR1 is MNHEY and CDR2 is SVGAGI in the germline V gene. Trimming cost V 2 bases and J 4 bases, with 15 bases left between them. The CDR3 DNA is TGTGCCAGCAGTTACAGGCCGGGACCTCCGTACGAGCAGTACTTC. It encodes CASSYRPGPPYEQYF.

The chain's CDR3 is CASSEGDGYEQYF. The DNA for the CDR3 is TGTGCCAGCAGCGAGGGAGACGGCTACGAGCAGTACTTC. The chain joins TRBV11-1 to TRBJ2-7, with D possibly being TRBD2 (5 bases). V shed 5 bases and J shed 3 bases, with 11 bases lying between them. The germline V gene has CDR1 SGHAT and CDR2 FQDESV (reference sequence). The CDR3 loop spans 13 amino acids.

The DNA of the CDR3 is TGTGCCAGCAGTTTGCTTGGTCAGCCCCAGCATTTT. Translation gives CASSLLGQPQHF. The chain is built from TRBV28 and TRBJ1-5, with D unresolved. V gave up 3 bases and J gave up 6 bases, with 6 bases separating them. Germline CDR1 and CDR2: MDHEN and SYDVKM. CDR3 length: 12 amino acids.

The rearrangement links TRBV28 to TRBJ2-3, with unresolved D. V was trimmed by 3 bases and J by 4 bases, leaving 8 bases between them. There are 13 residues in the CDR3. Germline CDR1 MDHEN, CDR2 SYDVKM. The CDR3 protein is CASSFERPDTQYF. The CDR3 bases are TGTGCCAGCAGTTTCGAGCGTCCAGATACGCAGTATTTT.

J is TRBJ1-6 and V is TRBV10-1; TRBD1 agrees at 11 bases. This CDR3 is 14 amino acids long. J gave up 7 bases and V 10 bases, and 6 bases lay outside the gene matches. CDR1 is WNHNN and CDR2 is SYGVQD in the germline V gene (reference sequence). The CDR3, as DNA: TGCGCCATTCAAGGACAGGGGGCCAATTCACCCCTCCACTTT. Its protein is CAIQGQGANSPLHF.

The V gene is TRBV19, the J gene TRBJ1-2; a weak D match, TRBD1 (6 bases). This CDR3 region has 15 residues. The germline CDR1 and CDR2 sequences are LNHDA and SQIVND (reference sequence). V dropped 3 bases and J dropped 0 bases, with 11 bases sitting between them. The CDR3 sequence: CASSISTGSNYGYTF. As DNA, the CDR3 is TGTGCCAGTAGTATCTCTACAGGGTCTAACTATGGCTACACCTTC.

This chain connects TRBV5-1 to TRBJ2-5; 14 positions agree with TRBD2. Germline V gene lookup returns CDR1 SGHRS and CDR2 YFSETQ. The CDR3 length is 19 residues. Trimming at V came to 0 bases and at J to 4 bases, leaving 11 bases not matched to a gene. CDR3 sequence: CASSLDWGRLAGGPETQYF. CDR3 DNA sequence: TGCGCCAGCAGCTTGGATTGGGGACGACTAGCGGGGGGGCCAGAGACCCAGTACTTC.

CDR3 amino acids: CASIAPLGGGVTEAFF. The CDR3 nucleotides are TGTGCCAGCATAGCCCCCCTAGGGGGGGGCGTCACTGAAGCTTTCTTT. The chain combines TRBV2 with TRBJ1-1; perhaps TRBD1 as D (6 bases). The germline V gene has CDR1 SNHLY and CDR2 FYNNEI. The V gene lost 7 bases and the J gene lost 4 bases, with 22 bases spanning the gap. There are 16 residues in the CDR3.

This clone was picked up a small number of times. V is TRBV7-2 and J is TRBJ2-7, with D perhaps matching TRBD1 or TRBD2 (6 bases each). This CDR3 has 16 amino acids. Trimming shortened V by 4 bases and J by 3 bases, and 19 bases separated the two germline ends. Germline V CDR1 and CDR2: SGHTA, FQGNSA. The DNA of the CDR3 is TGTGCCAGCAGCTCCGGAGGGAAAAGGGGACACTACGAGCAGTACTTC. As protein: CASSSGGKRGHYEQYF.

The J gene is TRBJ2-5, the V gene TRBV19, with D perhaps being TRBD1 or TRBD2 (6 bases each). CDR1 LNHDA and CDR2 SQIVND come from the germline V gene (reference sequence). Trimming left V 7 bases short and J 5 bases short, with 20 bases between. This CDR3 region has 15 residues. CDR3 DNA sequence: TGTGCCAGTACTCATAGGGCTACGGGGGCCGAGACCCAGTACTTC. Amino acid sequence: CASTHRATGAETQYF. The full variable domain, completed using reference TRBV19 and TRBJ2-5, is DGGITQSPKYLFRKEGQNVTLSCEQNLNHDAMYWYRQDPGQGLRLIYYSQIVNDFQKGDIAEGYSVSREKKESFPLTVTSAQKNPTAFYLCASTHRATGAETQYFGPGTRLLVL.

J is TRBJ1-4 and V is TRBV7-9; no firm D call. The germline V gene encodes CDR1 SEHNR and CDR2 FQNEAQ (reference sequence). The CDR3 loop spans 14 amino acids. The ends were cut back, 3 bases at V and 7 bases at J, with 12 bases in the middle. CDR3 sequence: CASSFEHRGEKLFF. CDR3 DNA sequence: TGTGCCAGCAGCTTTGAGCACCGGGGTGAAAAACTGTTTTTT.

The chain links TRBV5-1 to TRBJ1-5; D uncertain. Germline V gives CDR1 SGHRS, CDR2 YFSETQ. V was pared by 0 bases and J by 9 bases, with 16 bases between. This CDR3 is 15 amino acids long. The CDR3 nucleotides are TGCGCCAGCAGCTTGGAATCGGGCAGTTCGGGGCCCCAGCATTTT. Amino acid sequence: CASSLESGSSGPQHF.

The gene calls are TRBV2 and TRBJ2-7, with 10 bases matching TRBD2. V was clipped by 5 bases and J by 3 bases; unmatched bases: 4. This CDR3 is built from 14 residues. Looked up from germline, CDR1 is SNHLY and CDR2 is FYNNEI. CDR3 region: CASSWTSGNYEQYF. The DNA for the CDR3 is TGTGCCAGCAGTTGGACTAGCGGAAACTACGAGCAGTACTTC.

The chain joins TRBV5-4 to TRBJ2-1, with a tentative D call TRBD2 (7 bases). Germline V gene data show CDR1 as SGHNT and CDR2 as YYREEE (reference sequence). Between the trimmed V and J ends, which lost 3 bases and 10 bases, there was a span of 23 bases. The CDR3 sequence is 16 residues long. The CDR3 is CASSSQAASGGGEQFF. In nucleotides, the CDR3 is TGTGCCAGCAGCTCGCAAGCGGCTAGCGGAGGGGGGGAGCAGTTCTTC.

The chain couples TRBV5-8 to TRBJ2-3; a possible D gene is TRBD2 (6 bases). This CDR3 is built from 15 residues. The germline gives CDR1 SGHTS, CDR2 YDEGEE. V lost 5 bases to trimming and J lost 3 bases, with 16 bases between them. The CDR3 DNA reads as TGTGCCAGCAGACCTGGGAGGATTTCGACAGATACGCAGTATTTT. Translation: CASRPGRISTDTQYF. The complete variable domain, with remaining parts taken from reference TRBV5-8 and TRBJ2-3, reads EAGVTQSPTHLIKTRGQQATLRCSPISGHTSVYWYQQALGLGLQFLLWYDEGEERNRGNFPPRFSGRQFPNYSSELNVNALELEDSALYLCASRPGRISTDTQYFGPGTRLTVL.

Regarding this clone: This same CDR3 is encoded by further DNA sequences in the sample. The chain carries TRBV7-6 and TRBJ2-5; D ambiguous. V was pared by 5 bases and J by 1 base, with 2 bases between. Per the germline V gene, CDR1 is SGHVS and CDR2 is FNYEAQ. This CDR3 contains 11 residues. The CDR3 sequence: CASSLQETQYF. The CDR3 coding sequence is TGTGCCAGCAGCCTCCAAGAGACCCAGTACTTC.

The chain combines TRBV10-3 with TRBJ2-1, with 7 bases identical to TRBD1. The V gene end was trimmed by 5 bases and the J gene end by 4 bases; junction bases not matched to a gene: 11. CDR1 is ENHRY, CDR2 SYGVKD, per germline. The CDR3 has 16 amino acids. The CDR3 loop is CAISRDRALGYNEQFF. The CDR3 DNA follows: TGTGCCATCAGTAGAGACAGGGCTCTTGGGTACAATGAGCAGTTCTTC.

The genes are TRBV10-1 and TRBJ2-2, with a possible D match to TRBD1 (6 bases). V was trimmed by 4 bases and J by 4 bases, leaving 13 bases between them. Looked up from germline, CDR1 is WNHNN and CDR2 is SYGVQD (reference sequence). This CDR3 contains 15 residues. The CDR3 is CASSAYDRSTGELFF. The CDR3 DNA reads TGCGCCAGCAGTGCTTATGACAGGTCCACCGGGGAGCTGTTTTTT.

This chain uses TRBV6-5 with TRBJ2-7; D not certain. Trimming took off 0 bases at V and 8 bases at J, with 8 bases between the two ends. This CDR3 has 12 residues. Germline CDR1 MNHEY, CDR2 SVGAGI. The CDR3 reads CASSYSNGQQYF. Here the CDR3 DNA reads TGTGCCAGCAGTTACTCGAACGGACAGCAGTACTTC.

This clone was seen once. The V and J genes are TRBV6-5 and TRBJ1-6, with D possibly being TRBD1 (6 bases). The CDR3 runs 15 residues. The germline V gene has CDR1 MNHEY and CDR2 SVGAGI. V was trimmed by 0 bases and J by 5 bases, leaving 8 bases between them. The CDR3 sequence is CASSYSRGDNSPLHF. The CDR3 DNA reads TGTGCCAGCAGTTACTCCAGGGGAGATAATTCACCCCTCCACTTT.

This clone was observed a few times. V is TRBV15 and J is TRBJ1-4, with a possible D match to TRBD1 (5 bases). Trimming removed 1 base at V and 8 bases at J, with 8 bases between. Germline V gives CDR1 LNHNV, CDR2 YYDKDF (reference sequence). This CDR3 contains 13 residues. The CDR3 loop reads CATSRGAGEKLFF. As DNA, the CDR3 is TGTGCCACCAGCAGAGGCGCAGGGGAAAAACTGTTTTTT. Full variable domain (outside the CDR3, taken from reference TRBV15 and TRBJ1-4): DAMVIQNPRYQVTQFGKPVTLSCSQTLNHNVMYWYQQKSSQAPKLLFHYYDKDFNNEADTPDNFQSRRPNTSFCFLDIRSPGLGDTAMYLCATSRGAGEKLFFGSGTQLSVL.

Remarks on this clone: One end of the junction varies from germline; a read error may be responsible. The chain uses TRBV7-7 and TRBJ2-5; D is unclear. The germline V gene encodes CDR1 SSHAT and CDR2 FNYEAQ (reference sequence). The CDR3 extends over 13 amino acids. The CDR3 DNA sequence: TGTGCTAGCAGCTTAGGTGGCCAGGAGACCCAGTACTTC. As protein: CASSLGGQETQYF.

This chain connects TRBV30 to TRBJ1-5; D remains ambiguous. This CDR3 spans 13 amino acids. Germline V gene lookup returns CDR1 GTSNPN and CDR2 SVGIG (reference sequence). Deletions cut 1 base from V and 5 bases from J, with 9 bases between. This CDR3 reads CAWSDIGDQPQHF. As DNA, the CDR3 is TGTGCCTGGAGTGATATAGGTGATCAGCCCCAGCATTTT.

V usage is TRBV11-2 and J usage is TRBJ2-1, with 12 positions matching TRBD2. The germline V gene encodes CDR1 SGHAT and CDR2 FQNNGV. Trimming took 6 bases from V and 6 from J; bases not matched to a gene: 6. The CDR3 is made up of 15 amino acids. Here the CDR3 reads CASRDASGGANEQFF. In DNA, the CDR3 is TGTGCCAGCAGGGATGCTAGCGGGGGGGCCAATGAGCAGTTCTTC. The entire variable domain, with the rest obtained from reference TRBV11-2 and TRBJ2-1, is as follows: EAGVAQSPRYKIIEKRQSVAFWCNPISGHATLYWYQQILGQGPKLLIQFQNNGVVDDSQLPKDRFSAERLKGVDSTLKIQPAKLEDSAVYLCASRDASGGANEQFFGPGTRLTVL.